This TCR beta chain was obtained from a study of blood T cell repertoires in COVID-19. V was cut by 6 bases and J by 2 bases, with 10 bases left in between. This CDR3 has 13 amino acids. Germline lookup yields CDR1 SEHNR and CDR2 FQNEAQ (reference sequence). Data came from immunoSEQ multiplex PCR; TCRdb stores just in-frame clones and leaves some out. This table has around 130,000 clones, approximately 80% appearing once. The TCR sequence derives from a human donor in a cohort sampled during active COVID-19. Sequenced sample: peripheral blood. The V call is TRBV7-9, the J call TRBJ2-5; D is perhaps TRBD2 (5 bases). As DNA, the CDR3 is TGTGCCAGCAGACACACTAGTCAAGAGACCCAGTACTTC. Its translation: CASRHTSQETQYF.